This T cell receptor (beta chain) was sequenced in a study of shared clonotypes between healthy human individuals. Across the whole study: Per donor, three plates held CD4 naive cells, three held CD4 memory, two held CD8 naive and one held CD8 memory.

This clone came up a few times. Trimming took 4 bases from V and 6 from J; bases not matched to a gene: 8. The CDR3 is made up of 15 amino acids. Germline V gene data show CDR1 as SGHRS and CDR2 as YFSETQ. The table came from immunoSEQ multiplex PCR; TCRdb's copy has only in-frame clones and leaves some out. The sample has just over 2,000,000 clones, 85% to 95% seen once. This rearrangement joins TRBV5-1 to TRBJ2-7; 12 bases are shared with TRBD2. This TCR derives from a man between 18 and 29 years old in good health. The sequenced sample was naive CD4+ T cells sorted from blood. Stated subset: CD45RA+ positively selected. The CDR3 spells CASSDPSGRASEQYF. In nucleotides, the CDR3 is TGCGCCAGCAGCGACCCTAGCGGGAGGGCCTCCGAGCAGTACTTC.